The 14 T cell receptor beta chains below all came from one sample that was sequenced in a study of blood T cells in healthy people across ages. The authors ran a second PCR of about 7 to 11 cycles using a sample-barcoded 5' primer and a J-beta primer mix. TCRdb redid the calling of the 5' RACE reads with MiXCR, one entry per CDR3 protein. Among 600,000 to 1,000,000 distinct CDR3 sequences listed, just under 25% were seen once. These same data were also listed under a study on T cells of mothers and their children.

Specimen: blood. The receptor set was obtained from a boy between 5 and 17 years old in good health.

This clonotype is a singleton in its sample. The chain joins TRBV16 to TRBJ1-1; D remains unclear. Germline V gene sequence: CDR1 KGHSY, CDR2 FQNENV. Trimming took 0 bases from V and 6 from J, leaving 8 bases between them. CDR3 size: 13 residues. CDR3 sequence: CASSQSWRPEAFF. The CDR3 DNA sequence: TGTGCCAGCAGCCAATCCTGGCGGCCTGAAGCTTTCTTT.

This clonotype was seen a handful of times. V usage is TRBV15 and J usage is TRBJ1-6; unclear D gene. V dropped 0 bases and J dropped 6 bases, with 6 bases sitting between them. The germline gives CDR1 LNHNV, CDR2 YYDKDF (reference sequence). There are 14 residues in the CDR3. The CDR3 nucleotides read TGTGCCACCAGCAGAGATTGGGCTAATTCACCCCTCCACTTT. Its translation is CATSRDWANSPLHF.

The genes are TRBV24-1 and TRBJ2-1; D gene uncertain. The CDR3 length is 13 residues. V lost 4 bases and J 6 bases, leaving 9 bases between the germline ends. Germline V gene sequence: CDR1 KGHDR, CDR2 SFDVKD. The CDR3 spells CATSELRVNEQFF. The DNA for the CDR3 is TGTGCCACCAGTGAACTTAGGGTCAATGAGCAGTTCTTC.

This clonotype was observed a handful of times. This chain connects TRBV9 to TRBJ2-7, with 9 positions matching TRBD1. The germline CDR1 and CDR2 sequences are SGDLS and YYNGEE. Trimming at V came to 4 bases and at J to 2 bases, leaving 10 bases not matched to a gene. The CDR3 has 16 residues. CDR3 amino acids: CASSPGGQGITYEQYF. The CDR3 DNA is TGTGCCAGCAGCCCCGGAGGACAGGGGATTACCTACGAGCAGTACTTC.

This clonotype was counted a few times. The CDR3 protein is CASSDGDNSPLHF. CDR3 DNA: TGTGCCAGCAGCGACGGAGATAATTCACCCCTCCACTTT. The J gene is TRBJ1-6, the V gene TRBV9, with D uncertain. Germline CDR1 reads SGDLS; CDR2 reads YYNGEE. Trimming stripped 3 bases from V and 5 bases from J, with 6 bases between. This CDR3 has 13 residues.

This sequence joins TRBV2 and TRBJ2-3, with a weak D call TRBD1 (5 bases). Germline CDR1 reads SNHLY; CDR2 reads FYNNEI. Trimming shortened V by 3 bases and J by 6 bases, and 13 bases separated the two germline ends. This CDR3 is 14 amino acids long. Written as DNA, the CDR3 is TGTGCCAGCAGTGATAGGGGTCTAATCGATACGCAGTATTTT. This codes for CASSDRGLIDTQYF. Using reference TRBV2 and TRBJ2-3 for the parts outside the CDR3, the full variable domain is EPEVTQTPSHQVTQMGQEVILRCVPISNHLYFYWYRQILGQKVEFLVSFYNNEISEKSEIFDDQFSVERPDGSNFTLKIRSTKLEDSAMYFCASSDRGLIDTQYFGPGTRLTVL.

The genes are TRBV14 and TRBJ2-5, with 10 bases lining up with TRBD1. Germline V CDR1 and CDR2: SGHDN, FVKESK. The ends lost 1 base at V and 5 bases at J; junction bases unmatched: 10. The CDR3 has 17 amino acids. The CDR3 nucleotides read TGTGCCAGCAGCCAAGGACCCTGGGACAGGGGAGGGGAGACCCAGTACTTC. Amino acids: CASSQGPWDRGGETQYF.

This chain links TRBV6-1 with TRBJ2-3; TRBD2 agrees at 8 bases. CDR1 and CDR2 (germline): MNHNS, SASEGT. CDR3 length equals 17 residues. J was trimmed by 0 bases and V by 3 bases; bases with no gene match: 8. In nucleotides, the CDR3 is TGTGCCAGCAGTGATTGGCTAGCGGGTTCGAGCACAGATACGCAGTATTTT. Translating it yields CASSDWLAGSSTDTQYF.

The chain combines TRBV27 with TRBJ2-1; perhaps TRBD1 as D (5 bases). This CDR3 is built from 15 residues. Deletions cut 2 bases from V and 7 bases from J, with 15 bases between. Germline V lookup: CDR1 MNHEY, CDR2 SMNVEV (reference sequence). The DNA for the CDR3 is TGTGCCAGCAGTTTAAGGGCAGGGATAGGGAATGAGCAGTTCTTC. This codes for CASSLRAGIGNEQFF.

This chain uses TRBV11-2 with TRBJ1-4; no clear D. The germline gives CDR1 SGHAT, CDR2 FQNNGV. V lost 1 base and J 14 bases, leaving 11 bases between the germline ends. The CDR3 has 12 residues. The CDR3, as DNA: TGTGCCAGCAGCTTAGGTGTCCCTAGGCTGTTTTTT. Protein product: CASSLGVPRLFF.

This clonotype was seen only a few times. The chain uses TRBV29-1 and TRBJ2-5; 8 positions agree with TRBD2. The CDR3 loop spans 14 amino acids. The germline V gene has CDR1 SQVTM and CDR2 ANQGSEA. J was trimmed by 0 bases and V by 4 bases; bases with no gene match: 4. CDR3 in DNA: TGCAGCGTTGTGGTAGCGGGGAACCAAGAGACCCAGTACTTC. It encodes CSVVVAGNQETQYF.

The chain is built from TRBV28 and TRBJ1-4; the D is unclear. This CDR3 spans 13 amino acids. Trimming removed 2 bases from V and 7 bases from J, with 8 bases in between. CDR1 is MDHEN and CDR2 is SYDVKM in the germline V gene. CDR3 sequence reads: CASSLLGGEKLFF. CDR3 coding DNA: TGTGCCAGCAGTTTACTTGGCGGTGAAAAACTGTTTTTT.

The V and J genes are TRBV27 and TRBJ2-5; 8 bases align to TRBD2. TRBJ2-7 explains the end of the DNA better; the J call may be wrong. The germline CDR1 and CDR2 sequences are MNHEY and SMNVEV (reference sequence). This CDR3 has 12 residues. In DNA form, the CDR3 reads TGTGCCAGCAGGGGACTAGCCTACGAGCAGTACTTC. Encoded protein: CASRGLAYEQYF.

There are a few counts of this clonotype. The chain couples TRBV28 to TRBJ2-1; D may be TRBD1 (6 bases). V was pared by 3 bases and J by 7 bases, with 19 bases between. The CDR3 has 16 amino acids. Germline CDR1 is MDHEN and CDR2 is SYDVKM. The CDR3 protein is CASSFEDSAVWNEQFF. CDR3 nucleotides: TGTGCCAGCAGTTTCGAGGACAGCGCGGTTTGGAATGAGCAGTTCTTC. Full variable domain (remainder filled in from reference TRBV28 and TRBJ2-1): DVKVTQSSRYLVKRTGEKVFLECVQDMDHENMFWYRQDPGLGLRLIYFSYDVKMKEKGDIPEGYSVSREKKERFSLILESASTNQTSMYLCASSFEDSAVWNEQFFGPGTRLTVL.